The rows below give T cell receptor beta chains drawn from one sample of a study of T-cell reconstitution after alpha-beta-depleted transplantation in children. TCRdb used MiXCR to reprocess the PCR reads, holding one entry per CDR3 protein. The sample includes some 460,000 distinct CDR3 sequences, about a sixth of them seen just once. The input for sequencing was PBMCs, mostly from graft donor cells, taken 360 days after TCRalphabeta/CD19-depleted stem cell transplant. The receptors originated from a boy under three years old who had a stem cell transplant for Wiskott-Aldrich syndrome, so the T cells may come from the graft donor. CDR3s include the opening cysteine and the closing phenylalanine or tryptophan. Each record gives: V gene, D gene, clone size, J gene, CDR3 protein, CDR3 DNA. A D gene is named only where the DNA matches it firmly. Clone size appears in some rows only: once, few, many, or a class for an expanded clone.

>TRBV20-1|.|few|TRBJ2-7
CSARGRSRDGHYEQYF
TGCAGTGCTAGAGGACGGTCCCGGGACGGACACTACGAGCAGTACTTC
>TRBV5-1|TRBD2|.|TRBJ2-2
CASKREANTGELFF
TGCGCCAGCAAACGGGAGGCGAACACCGGGGAGCTGTTTTTT
>TRBV20-1|.|.|TRBJ2-1
CSPSIPLPKNEQFF
TGCAGTCCGAGTATACCACTTCCGAAGAATGAGCAGTTCTTC
>TRBV12-3/TRBV12-4|.|many|TRBJ2-7
CASSRGGYEQYF
TGTGCCAGCAGTCGAGGGGGCTACGAGCAGTACTTC
>TRBV4-3|.|once|TRBJ2-5
CASSQGFLDQETQYF
TGCGCCAGCAGCCAAGGATTCCTAGATCAAGAGACCCAGTACTTC
>TRBV24-1|.|few|TRBJ2-7
CATSDADSAYEQYF
TGTGCCACCAGTGATGCGGACAGCGCCTACGAGCAGTACTTC
>TRBV6-5|TRBD1|once|TRBJ2-7
CASSYPGTGAQMVYEQYF
TGTGCCAGCAGTTACCCCGGGACAGGGGCCCAAATGGTCTACGAGCAGTACTTC
>TRBV7-8|TRBD1|many|TRBJ2-4
CASSLPGQGISHKNIQYF
TGTGCCAGCAGCTTGCCGGGACAGGGGATTTCCCACAAAAACATTCAGTACTTC
>TRBV18|TRBD1|.|TRBJ2-1
CASSYRQGDEQFF
TGTGCCAGCTCATACCGACAGGGCGATGAGCAGTTCTTC
>TRBV24-1|.|.|TRBJ2-7
CATHQGLSYEQYF
TGTGCCACCCACCAGGGCCTCTCCTACGAGCAGTACTTC
>TRBV29-1|TRBD1|many|TRBJ2-2
CSVESGQRNTGELFF
TGCAGCGTTGAATCGGGACAGCGGAACACCGGGGAGCTGTTTTTT
>TRBV11-1|TRBD1|.|TRBJ1-1
CASSLGGTGEGRVNTEAFF
TGTGCCAGCAGCTTAGGGGGGACAGGGGAAGGGAGGGTGAACACTGAAGCTTTCTTT
>TRBV7-9|.|few|TRBJ2-1
CASSLGANQQFF
TGTGCCAGCAGCTTAGGGGCTAATCAGCAGTTCTTC
>TRBV15|TRBD2|few|TRBJ2-4
CATSRARDSGGLAKNIQYF
TGTGCCACCAGCAGAGCAAGAGATAGCGGGGGACTAGCCAAAAACATTCAGTACTTC
>TRBV11-2|.|.|TRBJ2-1
CASTLNRSIKEQFF
TGTGCCAGCACCCTAAATCGCTCTATTAAGGAGCAGTTCTTC
>TRBV7-2|.|few|TRBJ2-1
CASSLMGRNEQFF
TGTGCCAGCAGCTTGATGGGTCGGAATGAGCAGTTCTTC
>TRBV12-3/TRBV12-4|.|.|TRBJ2-5
CASSLFSGTQYF
TGTGCCAGCAGCTTGTTCTCGGGGACCCAGTACTTC
>TRBV10-3|TRBD2|.|TRBJ2-3
CVISGGGNTDTQYF
TGTGTCATCAGTGGCGGGGGGAACACAGATACGCAGTATTTT
>TRBV7-2|TRBD1|.|TRBJ2-7
CASTSGTGVGEQYF
TGTGCCAGCACCAGCGGGACAGGGGTTGGCGAGCAGTACTTC
>TRBV20-1|TRBD1|many|TRBJ1-5
CSARQGENQPQHF
TGCAGTGCCAGACAGGGGGAAAATCAGCCCCAGCATTTT
>TRBV5-1|.|.|TRBJ1-6
CASSLGWTALNSPLHF
TGCGCCAGCAGCTTGGGGTGGACAGCTTTAAATTCACCCCTCCACTTT
>TRBV3-1|TRBD2|.|TRBJ2-2
CASSQLFGLAGGFGELFF
TGTGCCAGCAGCCAACTCTTCGGACTAGCGGGGGGGTTCGGGGAGCTGTTTTTT
>TRBV7-8|TRBD2|.|TRBJ2-2
CASSIQAGGGTGELFF
TGTGCCAGCAGCATCCAAGCGGGAGGTGGAACCGGGGAGCTGTTTTTT
>TRBV4-1|.|.|TRBJ2-3
CASSHWAGTTDTQYF
TGCGCCAGCAGCCACTGGGCAGGGACCACAGATACGCAGTATTTT
>TRBV6-5|.|.|TRBJ2-5
CASSYLGRVETQYF
TGTGCCAGCAGTTACTTAGGCAGGGTGGAGACCCAGTACTTC
>TRBV7-9|.|.|TRBJ1-5
CASSLDLQPQHF
TGTGCCAGCAGCTTAGATCTTCAGCCCCAGCATTTT
>TRBV20-1|TRBD1|.|TRBJ1-5
CSAGGQGSYQPQHF
TGCAGTGCTGGGGGACAGGGGTCGTATCAGCCCCAGCATTTT
>TRBV9|TRBD2|.|TRBJ2-4
CASSVGGGENRLAKNIQYF
TGTGCCAGCAGCGTAGGGGGGGGAGAGAATCGCTTAGCCAAAAACATTCAGTACTTC
>TRBV5-1|.|.|TRBJ2-5
CASSPHSEETQYF
TGCGCCAGCAGCCCTCACAGTGAAGAGACCCAGTACTTC
>TRBV28|.|.|TRBJ2-1
CAMSPGPTRDEQFF
TGTGCCATGAGCCCCGGGCCCACGAGAGATGAGCAGTTCTTC
>TRBV25-1|TRBD2|many|TRBJ2-1
CASVGGNNEQFF
TGTGCCAGCGTGGGAGGGAACAATGAGCAGTTCTTC
>TRBV13|.|.|TRBJ1-2
CASSYHDREYYGYTF
TGTGCCAGCAGCTACCACGACAGAGAATACTATGGCTACACCTTC
>TRBV10-3|TRBD2|many|TRBJ2-7
CAISESWRGGLSYEQYF
TGTGCCATCAGTGAGTCGTGGCGGGGGGGCCTCTCCTACGAGCAGTACTTC
>TRBV5-5|.|many|TRBJ1-1
CASSFGNTEAFF
TGTGCCAGCAGTTTTGGGAACACTGAAGCTTTCTTT
>TRBV6-1|.|.|TRBJ2-3
CASTIPGGDTQYF
TGTGCCAGCACCATCCCCGGAGGAGATACGCAGTATTTT
>TRBV10-3|.|few|TRBJ2-1
CAISEGRSNEQFF
TGTGCCATCAGTGAGGGTCGGTCCAATGAGCAGTTCTTC
>TRBV12-3/TRBV12-4|.|few|TRBJ1-1
CASSPRVSTEAFF
TGTGCCAGCAGTCCCAGGGTAAGCACTGAAGCTTTCTTT
>TRBV27|.|few|TRBJ2-4
CASGFGGDLNIQYF
TGTGCCAGCGGTTTTGGGGGAGACTTAAACATTCAGTACTTC
>TRBV29-1|.|.|TRBJ2-5
CSGGGKRGETQYF
TGCAGCGGTGGGGGAAAGCGAGGAGAGACCCAGTACTTC
>TRBV10-2|TRBD2|.|TRBJ2-1
CASSESGLAGAEQFF
TGCGCCAGCAGTGAGTCAGGTCTAGCGGGAGCCGAGCAGTTCTTC
>TRBV5-1|TRBD2|few|TRBJ2-1
CASSLGSGNDNSYNEQFF
TGCGCCAGCAGCTTGGGTAGCGGGAACGACAACTCCTACAATGAGCAGTTCTTC
>TRBV10-3|.|few|TRBJ2-3
CAISESGLQRDTQYF
TGTGCCATCAGTGAGTCGGGCCTGCAAAGGGATACGCAGTATTTT
>TRBV6-5|.|.|TRBJ2-7
CASSYSPSRSYEQYF
TGTGCCAGCAGTTACTCGCCTAGCAGATCCTACGAGCAGTACTTC